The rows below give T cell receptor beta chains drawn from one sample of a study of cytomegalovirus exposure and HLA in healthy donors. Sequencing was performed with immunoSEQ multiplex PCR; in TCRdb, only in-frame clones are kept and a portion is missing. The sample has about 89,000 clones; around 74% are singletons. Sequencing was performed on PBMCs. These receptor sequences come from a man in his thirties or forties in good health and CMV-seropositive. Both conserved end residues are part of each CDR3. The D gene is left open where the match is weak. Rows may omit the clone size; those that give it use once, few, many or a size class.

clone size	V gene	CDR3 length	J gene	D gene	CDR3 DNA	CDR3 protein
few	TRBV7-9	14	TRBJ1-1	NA	TGTGCCAGCAGCTTGTTTACGGGGAACACTGAAGCTTTCTTT	CASSLFTGNTEAFF
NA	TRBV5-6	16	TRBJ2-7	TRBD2	TGTGCCAGCAGCTTCCATGGGACTAGCGGGTACTACGAGCAGTACTTC	CASSFHGTSGYYEQYF
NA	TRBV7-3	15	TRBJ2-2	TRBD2	TGTGCCAGCAGCTTAGGACTAGCGGCCACCGGGGAGCTGTTTTTT	CASSLGLAATGELFF
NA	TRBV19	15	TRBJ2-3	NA	TGTGCCAGTAGTATCAAGGGGGTTAGCACAGATACGCAGTATTTT	CASSIKGVSTDTQYF
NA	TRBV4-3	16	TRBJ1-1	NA	TGCGCCAGCAGCCAAGGGAAGGGAGGTTGGAACACTGAAGCTTTCTTT	CASSQGKGGWNTEAFF
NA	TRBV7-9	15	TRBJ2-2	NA	TGTTCCAGCAGCCTAAACGGGGTTAGCACCGGGGAGCTGTTTTTT	CSSSLNGVSTGELFF
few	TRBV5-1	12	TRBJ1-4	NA	TGCGCCAGCAGCTTGCGGGGTGAAAAACTGTTTTTT	CASSLRGEKLFF
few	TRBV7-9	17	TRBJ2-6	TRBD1	TGTTCCAGCAGCTTAATGGGACAGGGTTCTGGGGCCAACGTCCTGACTTTC	CSSSLMGQGSGANVLTF
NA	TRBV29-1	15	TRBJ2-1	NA	TGCAGCGTTGATAACCGTGGCGGGGGCGAGTATGAGCAGTTCTTC	CSVDNRGGGEYEQFF
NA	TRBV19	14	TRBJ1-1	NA	TGTGCCAGTAGGGCGGACAGTATGAACACTGAAGCTTTCTTT	CASRADSMNTEAFF
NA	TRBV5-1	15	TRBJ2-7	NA	TGCGCCAGCAGCGGAGCGGGGACACCGTCCTACGAGCAGTACTTC	CASSGAGTPSYEQYF
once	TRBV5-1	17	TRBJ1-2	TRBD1	TGCGCCAGCAGCTTGGTTAATGCGGGACAGGGGATCTATGGCTACACCTTC	CASSLVNAGQGIYGYTF
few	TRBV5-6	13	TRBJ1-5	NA	TGTGCCAGCAGCTTGGCTTCCAATCAGCCCCAGCATTTT	CASSLASNQPQHF
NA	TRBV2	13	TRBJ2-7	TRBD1	TGTGCCAGCCGGACAGGGGGCCGCTTCGAGCAGTACTTC	CASRTGGRFEQYF
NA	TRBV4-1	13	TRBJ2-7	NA	TGCGCCAGCAGCCAAGCAGTCGACTACGAGCAGTACTTC	CASSQAVDYEQYF
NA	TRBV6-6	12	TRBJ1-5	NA	TGTGCCAGCAGCAGGGAGGGGAGGCCCCAGCATTTT	CASSREGRPQHF
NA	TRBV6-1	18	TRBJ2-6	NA	TGTGCCAGCAGTGAATTCAAGGGGGGGAGAGCGGCGGCCAACGTCCTGACTTTC	CASSEFKGGRAAANVLTF
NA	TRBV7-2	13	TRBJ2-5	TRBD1	TGTGCCACAGGGGGCAGAAACCAAGAGACCCAGTACTTC	CATGGRNQETQYF
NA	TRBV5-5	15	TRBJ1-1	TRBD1	TGTGCCAGCAGCTTGACAGGGGGCGGTGGAACTGAAGCTTTCTTT	CASSLTGGGGTEAFF
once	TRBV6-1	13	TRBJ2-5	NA	TGTGCCAGCAGTAGGACACCTCAAGAGACCCAGTACTTC	CASSRTPQETQYF
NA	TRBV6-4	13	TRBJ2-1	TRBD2	TGTGCCAGCACCACGCGGGCGGGGGGTGAGCAGTTCTTC	CASTTRAGGEQFF
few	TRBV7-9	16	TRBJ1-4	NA	TGTGCCAGCAGCCGGGGGGGAGGTGGAGCTAATGAAAAACTGTTTTTT	CASSRGGGGANEKLFF
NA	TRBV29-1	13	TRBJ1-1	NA	TGCAGAGTCGCTCCGGTAGAAATGACTGAAGCTTTCTTT	CRVAPVEMTEAFF
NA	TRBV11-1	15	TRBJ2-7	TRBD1	TGTGCCAGCAGCTTGTCGCGACAGGGGCCCCACGAGCAGTACTTC	CASSLSRQGPHEQYF
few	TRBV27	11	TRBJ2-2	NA	TGTGCCAGCAACAGGGCCGGGGAGCTGTTTTTT	CASNRAGELFF
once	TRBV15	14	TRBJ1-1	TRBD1	TGTGCCACCAGCGTGGGACAGGAGGGCACTGAAGCTTTCTTT	CATSVGQEGTEAFF
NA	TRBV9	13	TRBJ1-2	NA	TGTGCCAGCAGCCCTCCGACGGGCTATGGCTACACCTTC	CASSPPTGYGYTF
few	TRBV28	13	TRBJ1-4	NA	TGTGCCAGTACACGACAGGCCCCGCTAAAACTGTTTTTT	CASTRQAPLKLFF
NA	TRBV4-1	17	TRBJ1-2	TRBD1	TGCGCCAGCAGCCAAGTTCTCCAGGACAGGGAAAACTATGGCTACACCTTC	CASSQVLQDRENYGYTF
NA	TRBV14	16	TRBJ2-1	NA	TGTGCCAGCAGCCCTCAAGGGGGTTGGCGGCGCAATGAGCAGTTCTTC	CASSPQGGWRRNEQFF
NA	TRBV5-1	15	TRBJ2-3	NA	TGCGCCAGCAGCCCGGGGGAGAGGAGCACAGATACGCAGTATTTT	CASSPGERSTDTQYF
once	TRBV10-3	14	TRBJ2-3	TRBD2	TGTGCCACCTCGACTAGCGACTACACAGATACGCAGTATTTT	CATSTSDYTDTQYF
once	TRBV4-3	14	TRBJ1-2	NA	TGCGCCAGCAGCCTACAGACACTCCGGTATGGCTACACCTTC	CASSLQTLRYGYTF
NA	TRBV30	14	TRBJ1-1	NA	TGTGCCTGGAGTGTATTCGCGGCAGACACTGAAGCTTTCTTT	CAWSVFAADTEAFF
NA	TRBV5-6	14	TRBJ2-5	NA	TGTGCCAGCAGCTTGGCTGTCGGAGAAGAGACCCAGTACTTC	CASSLAVGEETQYF
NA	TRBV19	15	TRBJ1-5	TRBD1	TGTGCCAGGGACCTGGGACAGGCTCGGGAACAGCCCCAGCATTTT	CARDLGQAREQPQHF
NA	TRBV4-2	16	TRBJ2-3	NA	TGTGCCAGCAGCCGACCCCAAGGGGGTGAGACAGATACGCAGTATTTT	CASSRPQGGETDTQYF
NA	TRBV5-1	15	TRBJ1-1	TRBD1	TGCGCCAGCAGCCAACCGGGACAGATGAACACTGAGGCTTTCTTT	CASSQPGQMNTEAFF
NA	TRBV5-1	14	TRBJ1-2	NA	TGCGCCAGCAGCTTGGGTACAGGGCTATATGGCTACACCTTC	CASSLGTGLYGYTF
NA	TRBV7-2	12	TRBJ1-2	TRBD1	TGTGCCAGCAGCCCGGGACAGGGAGGCTACACCTTC	CASSPGQGGYTF
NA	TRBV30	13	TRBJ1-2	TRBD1	TGTGCCTGGAGGGACAGGGGTGGCTATGGCTACACCTTC	CAWRDRGGYGYTF
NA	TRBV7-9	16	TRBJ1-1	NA	TGTGCCAGCAGCCCGGGGGGGGGCGGCCAGAACACTGAAGCTTTCTTT	CASSPGGGGQNTEAFF
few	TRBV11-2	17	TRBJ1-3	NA	TGTGCCAGCAGCTTAGTCCCACCGGGACACAGTGGAAACACCATATATTTT	CASSLVPPGHSGNTIYF
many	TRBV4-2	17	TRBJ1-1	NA	TGTGCCAGCAGCCAAGTAGCTGGAGGTGTCATGAACACTGAAGCTTTCTTT	CASSQVAGGVMNTEAFF
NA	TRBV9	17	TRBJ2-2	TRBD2	TGTGCCAGCAGCCTTCGGACTAGCGGGGGGAACACCGGGGAGCTGTTTTTT	CASSLRTSGGNTGELFF
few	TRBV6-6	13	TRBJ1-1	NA	TGTGCCAGCAGTTACGCGCTGGACAGCGAAGCTTTCTTT	CASSYALDSEAFF
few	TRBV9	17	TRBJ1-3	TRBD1	TGTGCCAGCAGCGTCCACACAGGGGGCCTCTCTGGAAACACCATATATTTT	CASSVHTGGLSGNTIYF
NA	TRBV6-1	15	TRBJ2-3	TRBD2	TGTGCCAGCAGTGGAAGACTAGCGGGGGATTATACGCAGTATTTT	CASSGRLAGDYTQYF
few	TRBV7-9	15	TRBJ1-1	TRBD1	TGTGCCAGCAGTTTAACAGGGGGCTTCTACACTGAAGCTTTCTTT	CASSLTGGFYTEAFF
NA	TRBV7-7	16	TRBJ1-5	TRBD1	TGTGCCAGCAGCTTAAGTAAGGGACAGAACAATCAGCCCCAGCATTTT	CASSLSKGQNNQPQHF
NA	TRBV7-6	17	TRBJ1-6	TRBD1	TGTGCCAGCAGCCAGTTTGACAGGACAGGGGATAATTCACCCCTCCACTTT	CASSQFDRTGDNSPLHF
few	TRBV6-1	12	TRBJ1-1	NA	TGTGCCAGCAGTGTCGACAGTCCTGAAGCTTTCTTT	CASSVDSPEAFF
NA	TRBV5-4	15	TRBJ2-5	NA	TGTGCCAGCAGCCGTCCGGACAGCAATCAAGAGACCCAGTACTTC	CASSRPDSNQETQYF
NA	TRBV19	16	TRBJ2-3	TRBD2	TGTGCCAGTACCCCTCAAGCGGGGTATCTAGTAGATACGCAGTATTTT	CASTPQAGYLVDTQYF
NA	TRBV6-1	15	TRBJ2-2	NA	TGTGCCAGCAGAACCAGTTGGGGCGACACCGGGGAGCTGTTTTTT	CASRTSWGDTGELFF